This T cell receptor (beta chain) was recorded in a study of blood T cell repertoires in COVID-19. Across the whole study: Italy, Spain and the United States were the sources of the convalescent and acute COVID-19 samples. Sample material is recorded as cDNA or gDNA derived from T cells, B-cell-depleted T cells, or PBMCs.

CDR3 length: 15 residues. V dropped 6 bases and J dropped 0 bases, with 12 bases sitting between them. Germline lookup yields CDR1 SNHLY and CDR2 FYNNEI. Original handling: For nucleated cells, counts were estimated from reference gene primer amplification. Clones were sequenced by immunoSEQ multiplex PCR, and TCRdb holds only the in-frame ones, with some missing. V and J calls and clone size are as listed in that table; D and trimming were resolved from the DNA. The table includes a few hundred thousand clones, approximately 90% detected once. Sequencing was done on a sample of peripheral blood. The receptor was isolated from a man over 45 with acute or convalescent COVID-19. J is TRBJ1-5 and V is TRBV2, with a possible D match to TRBD1 (6 bases). The CDR3, as DNA: TGTGCCAGCAGCTACAGGGACTATAGCAATCAGCCCCAGCATTTT. Translating it yields CASSYRDYSNQPQHF.